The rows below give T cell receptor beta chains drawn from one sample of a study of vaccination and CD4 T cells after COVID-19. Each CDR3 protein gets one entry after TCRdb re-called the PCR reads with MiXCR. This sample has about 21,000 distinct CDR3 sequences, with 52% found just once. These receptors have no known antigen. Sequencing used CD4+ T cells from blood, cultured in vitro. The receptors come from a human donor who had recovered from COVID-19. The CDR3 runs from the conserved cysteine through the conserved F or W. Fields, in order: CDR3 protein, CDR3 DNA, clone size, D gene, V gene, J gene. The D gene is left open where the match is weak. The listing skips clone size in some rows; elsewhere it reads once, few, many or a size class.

cdr3_aa: CASSTGTGLRVGGYTF
cdr3_nt: TGTGCCAGCAGTACGGGGACAGGGTTACGAGTGGGCGGCTACACCTTC
clone_size: few
d_call: TRBD1
v_call: TRBV6-1
j_call: TRBJ1-2

cdr3_aa: CAWSHRGGRTDTQYF
cdr3_nt: TGTGCCTGGAGCCACCGGGGGGGGCGCACAGATACGCAGTATTTT
clone_size: few
d_call: TRBD2
v_call: TRBV30
j_call: TRBJ2-3

cdr3_aa: CASITPGENGYTF
cdr3_nt: TGTGCCAGCATCACACCCGGGGAGAATGGCTACACCTTC
clone_size: NA
d_call: NA
v_call: TRBV28
j_call: TRBJ1-2

cdr3_aa: CSARPTKNIQYF
cdr3_nt: TGCAGTGCTAGACCAACCAAAAACATTCAGTACTTC
clone_size: few
d_call: NA
v_call: TRBV20-1
j_call: TRBJ2-4

cdr3_aa: CASSRGLAGITDTQYF
cdr3_nt: TGTGCCAGCAGCCGGGGACTAGCGGGGATCACAGATACGCAGTATTTT
clone_size: few
d_call: TRBD2
v_call: TRBV11-1
j_call: TRBJ2-3

cdr3_aa: CASSVWDSPSTDTQYF
cdr3_nt: TGTGCCAGCAGCGTCTGGGACTCCCCTAGCACAGATACGCAGTATTTT
clone_size: NA
d_call: NA
v_call: TRBV21-1
j_call: TRBJ2-3

cdr3_aa: CASSLRGPEQFF
cdr3_nt: TGTGCCAGCAGCTTACGGGGACCTGAGCAGTTCTTC
clone_size: NA
d_call: NA
v_call: TRBV7-2
j_call: TRBJ2-1

cdr3_aa: CASRWTDSYEQYF
cdr3_nt: TGTGCCAGCAGGTGGACAGACTCCTACGAGCAGTACTTC
clone_size: NA
d_call: NA
v_call: TRBV6-2/TRBV6-3
j_call: TRBJ2-7

cdr3_aa: CSATMTGSGYGYTF
cdr3_nt: TGCAGTGCTACAATGACAGGTTCCGGCTATGGCTACACCTTC
clone_size: NA
d_call: NA
v_call: TRBV20-1
j_call: TRBJ1-2

cdr3_aa: CASSTQGDGGVGYTF
cdr3_nt: TGTGCCAGCAGCACGCAGGGCGACGGGGGAGTTGGCTACACCTTC
clone_size: few
d_call: NA
v_call: TRBV7-8
j_call: TRBJ1-2

cdr3_aa: CASSFGGQGNTEAFF
cdr3_nt: TGTGCCAGCAGTTTTGGCGGACAGGGTAACACTGAAGCTTTCTTT
clone_size: NA
d_call: TRBD1
v_call: TRBV28
j_call: TRBJ1-1

cdr3_aa: CAGSLTGDRGYGYTF
cdr3_nt: TGTGCCGGCAGCTTAACCGGGGACAGGGGCTATGGCTACACCTTC
clone_size: once
d_call: TRBD1
v_call: TRBV7-2
j_call: TRBJ1-2

cdr3_aa: CASSIKPWGNQPQHF
cdr3_nt: TGTGCCAGTAGTATAAAACCGTGGGGCAATCAGCCCCAGCATTTT
clone_size: NA
d_call: NA
v_call: TRBV19
j_call: TRBJ1-5

cdr3_aa: CASSAGQGRGGANVLTF
cdr3_nt: TGTGCCAGCAGCGCCGGACAGGGACGGGGTGGGGCCAACGTCCTGACTTTC
clone_size: NA
d_call: TRBD1
v_call: TRBV7-9
j_call: TRBJ2-6

cdr3_aa: CASSASGQGKETQYF
cdr3_nt: TGCGCCAGCAGCGCTAGCGGACAGGGCAAAGAGACCCAGTACTTC
clone_size: few
d_call: NA
v_call: TRBV10-1
j_call: TRBJ2-5

cdr3_aa: CASRSRRNQPQHF
cdr3_nt: TGTGCCAGCAGGTCCAGGAGAAATCAGCCCCAGCATTTT
clone_size: few
d_call: NA
v_call: TRBV2
j_call: TRBJ1-5

cdr3_aa: CASSRTSGGATDTQYF
cdr3_nt: TGTGCCAGCTCACGGACTAGCGGGGGGGCCACAGATACGCAGTATTTT
clone_size: NA
d_call: TRBD2
v_call: TRBV18
j_call: TRBJ2-3

cdr3_aa: CASSYSVRGPTTQYF
cdr3_nt: TGTGCCAGCAGTTACTCGGTCCGGGGTCCTACGACCCAGTACTTC
clone_size: NA
d_call: NA
v_call: TRBV6-5
j_call: TRBJ2-5

cdr3_aa: CASSRGTGAIGELFF
cdr3_nt: TGTGCCAGCAGTCGAGGGACGGGGGCGATCGGGGAGCTGTTTTTT
clone_size: once
d_call: NA
v_call: TRBV6-2/TRBV6-3
j_call: TRBJ2-2

cdr3_aa: CASSLANRGRGGYTF
cdr3_nt: TGTGCCAGCAGCTTAGCGAACAGGGGGCGTGGAGGCTACACCTTC
clone_size: NA
d_call: TRBD1
v_call: TRBV7-2
j_call: TRBJ1-2

cdr3_aa: CAISDTGTGDYEQYF
cdr3_nt: TGTGCCATCAGTGACACCGGGACAGGGGATTACGAGCAGTACTTC
clone_size: NA
d_call: TRBD1
v_call: TRBV10-3
j_call: TRBJ2-7

cdr3_aa: CSATTVSNQPQHF
cdr3_nt: TGCAGTGCTACCACAGTAAGCAATCAGCCCCAGCATTTT
clone_size: NA
d_call: NA
v_call: TRBV20-1
j_call: TRBJ1-5

cdr3_aa: CASSDSGTGLHTGELFF
cdr3_nt: TGTGCCAGCAGTGACTCGGGGACAGGGTTACATACCGGGGAGCTGTTTTTT
clone_size: NA
d_call: TRBD1
v_call: TRBV6-4
j_call: TRBJ2-2

cdr3_aa: CASSVLRDSQFSTDTQYF
cdr3_nt: TGTGCCAGCAGTGTACTTCGGGACTCCCAATTTAGCACAGATACGCAGTATTTT
clone_size: few
d_call: NA
v_call: TRBV2
j_call: TRBJ2-3

cdr3_aa: CASSPFRGVRTDTQYF
cdr3_nt: TGTGCCAGCAGTCCTTTCAGGGGAGTTCGGACAGATACGCAGTATTTT
clone_size: NA
d_call: NA
v_call: TRBV27
j_call: TRBJ2-3

cdr3_aa: CASKVASGRAEQFF
cdr3_nt: TGTGCCAGCAAGGTCGCTAGCGGGAGAGCGGAGCAGTTCTTC
clone_size: NA
d_call: TRBD2
v_call: TRBV6-1
j_call: TRBJ2-1

cdr3_aa: CASGAGTGVYYEQYF
cdr3_nt: TGTGCCAGCGGGGCCGGGACAGGGGTCTATTACGAGCAGTACTTC
clone_size: NA
d_call: TRBD1
v_call: TRBV7-9
j_call: TRBJ2-7

cdr3_aa: CASSLDQGRGPEAFF
cdr3_nt: TGTGCCAGCAGCTTAGATCAAGGCAGGGGACCTGAAGCTTTCTTT
clone_size: NA
d_call: NA
v_call: TRBV11-3
j_call: TRBJ1-1

cdr3_aa: CASSLGIREGQPQHF
cdr3_nt: TGTGCCAGCAGCTTAGGGATCAGGGAAGGCCAGCCCCAGCATTTT
clone_size: few
d_call: NA
v_call: TRBV7-2
j_call: TRBJ1-5

cdr3_aa: CSATGMTSSYEQYF
cdr3_nt: TGCAGTGCGACGGGTATGACTAGTTCCTACGAGCAGTACTTC
clone_size: NA
d_call: NA
v_call: TRBV20-1
j_call: TRBJ2-7

cdr3_aa: CASSPPALRGETQYF
cdr3_nt: TGTGCCAGCAGCCCCCCCGCCCTTCGCGGGGAGACCCAGTACTTC
clone_size: few
d_call: NA
v_call: TRBV11-2
j_call: TRBJ2-5

cdr3_aa: CASSESKGIFSYEQYF
cdr3_nt: TGTGCCAGCAGTGAATCAAAGGGCATCTTCTCCTACGAGCAGTACTTC
clone_size: NA
d_call: NA
v_call: TRBV25-1
j_call: TRBJ2-7

cdr3_aa: CASSFRLPGYEQYF
cdr3_nt: TGTGCCAGCAGCTTTAGACTGCCGGGGTACGAGCAGTACTTC
clone_size: NA
d_call: NA
v_call: TRBV5-3
j_call: TRBJ2-7

cdr3_aa: CASTRESSYNEQFF
cdr3_nt: TGTGCCAGTACTAGGGAGAGCTCCTACAATGAGCAGTTCTTC
clone_size: NA
d_call: NA
v_call: TRBV2
j_call: TRBJ2-1

cdr3_aa: CASSLEGAYYGYTF
cdr3_nt: TGTGCCAGCAGCTTAGAGGGGGCTTACTATGGCTACACCTTC
clone_size: NA
d_call: TRBD1
v_call: TRBV7-9
j_call: TRBJ1-2

cdr3_aa: CSARQRLRTQLSNQPQHF
cdr3_nt: TGCAGTGCTAGACAAAGACTCCGGACGCAATTGAGCAATCAGCCCCAGCATTTT
clone_size: few
d_call: NA
v_call: TRBV20-1
j_call: TRBJ1-5

cdr3_aa: CASSYSPGMDTQYF
cdr3_nt: TGTGCCAGCAGTTACTCTCCAGGGATGGATACGCAGTATTTT
clone_size: NA
d_call: NA
v_call: TRBV6-5
j_call: TRBJ2-3

cdr3_aa: CASRSQGAQAFF
cdr3_nt: TGTGCCAGCAGATCACAGGGGGCCCAAGCTTTCTTT
clone_size: few
d_call: TRBD1
v_call: TRBV27
j_call: TRBJ1-1

cdr3_aa: CASSSLNNQPQHF
cdr3_nt: TGTGCCAGCAGCTCCCTTAACAATCAGCCCCAGCATTTT
clone_size: NA
d_call: NA
v_call: TRBV7-6
j_call: TRBJ1-5

cdr3_aa: CSASPQFSGGYTF
cdr3_nt: TGCAGTGCTAGTCCCCAGTTCTCGGGGGGCTACACCTTC
clone_size: NA
d_call: NA
v_call: TRBV20-1
j_call: TRBJ1-2

cdr3_aa: CASSISMASSTDTQYF
cdr3_nt: TGTGCCAGTAGTATTTCGATGGCGTCTAGCACAGATACGCAGTATTTT
clone_size: NA
d_call: NA
v_call: TRBV19
j_call: TRBJ2-3

cdr3_aa: CASSRGFTGANVLTF
cdr3_nt: TGTGCCAGCAGCCGAGGGTTTACTGGGGCCAACGTCCTGACTTTC
clone_size: NA
d_call: NA
v_call: TRBV5-8
j_call: TRBJ2-6

cdr3_aa: CATSRTRGGSIFYEQYF
cdr3_nt: TGTGCCACCAGCCGAACTAGGGGCGGGAGTATCTTTTACGAGCAGTACTTC
clone_size: NA
d_call: TRBD2
v_call: TRBV15
j_call: TRBJ2-7

cdr3_aa: CASSSQPQGASNQPQHF
cdr3_nt: TGTGCCAGCAGTTCCCAACCTCAGGGGGCGAGCAATCAGCCCCAGCATTTT
clone_size: NA
d_call: TRBD1
v_call: TRBV28
j_call: TRBJ1-5

cdr3_aa: CATSRPLTSGSSEQYF
cdr3_nt: TGTGCCACCAGCAGACCCCTGACTAGCGGGTCCTCCGAGCAGTACTTC
clone_size: NA
d_call: TRBD2
v_call: TRBV15
j_call: TRBJ2-7

cdr3_aa: CAIGTSGAYEQYF
cdr3_nt: TGTGCCATCGGGACTAGCGGAGCCTACGAGCAGTACTTC
clone_size: NA
d_call: TRBD2
v_call: TRBV2
j_call: TRBJ2-7

cdr3_aa: CASSPYGTGEQYEQYF
cdr3_nt: TGTGCCAGCAGCCCGTATGGGACAGGGGAACAGTACGAGCAGTACTTC
clone_size: NA
d_call: TRBD1
v_call: TRBV7-2
j_call: TRBJ2-7

cdr3_aa: CSARDPPLAGVHEQFF
cdr3_nt: TGCAGTGCTAGAGACCCCCCCCTAGCGGGGGTTCATGAGCAGTTCTTC
clone_size: NA
d_call: TRBD2
v_call: TRBV20-1
j_call: TRBJ2-1

cdr3_aa: CASSYDRMANTEAFF
cdr3_nt: TGTGCCAGCAGTTATGACAGAATGGCGAACACTGAAGCTTTCTTT
clone_size: NA
d_call: NA
v_call: TRBV12-3/TRBV12-4
j_call: TRBJ1-1

cdr3_aa: CASSLLLNTEAFF
cdr3_nt: TGCGCCAGCAGCTTGTTGCTGAACACTGAAGCTTTCTTT
clone_size: NA
d_call: NA
v_call: TRBV5-1
j_call: TRBJ1-1

cdr3_aa: CASTLGGNHNSPLHF
cdr3_nt: TGTGCCTCGACTCTCGGGGGGAACCATAATTCACCCCTCCACTTT
clone_size: NA
d_call: NA
v_call: TRBV30
j_call: TRBJ1-6

cdr3_aa: CASRDRRSSYEQYF
cdr3_nt: TGTGCCAGCAGGGACAGGAGAAGCTCCTACGAGCAGTACTTC
clone_size: NA
d_call: TRBD1
v_call: TRBV6-4
j_call: TRBJ2-7

cdr3_aa: CSASQPRGNTDTQYF
cdr3_nt: TGCAGTGCTAGTCAACCCAGGGGGAACACAGATACGCAGTATTTT
clone_size: few
d_call: TRBD1
v_call: TRBV20-1
j_call: TRBJ2-3